The next 14 T cell receptor beta chains were all read from a single sample in a study of beta chain features in type 1 diabetes. As every portion of the isolated RNA was reverse transcribed, the sequencing read expressed TCRB transcripts. The repertoire was sequenced with immunoSEQ multiplex PCR; TCRdb's copy has only in-frame clones and lacks some. This sample yields hundreds of thousands of clones, of which around 15% are seen a single time; roughly 7% belongs to the top ten. The sample comprised central memory CD4+ T cells from blood. Receptors originate from a young man in good health.

The rearrangement uses TRBV9 and TRBJ2-3; possibly TRBD1 for D (5 bases). The germline V gene encodes CDR1 SGDLS and CDR2 YYNGEE. Between the trimmed V and J ends, which lost 3 bases and 5 bases, there was a span of 13 bases. This CDR3 is built from 14 residues. The CDR3 nucleotides read TGTGCCAGCAGCGCTATTCTAGGGGAAGATACGCAGTATTTT. Protein: CASSAILGEDTQYF. Using reference TRBV9 and TRBJ2-3 for the parts outside the CDR3, the full variable domain is DSGVTQTPKHLITATGQRVTLRCSPRSGDLSVYWYQQSLDQGLQFLIQYYNGEERAKGNILERFSAQQFPDLHSELNLSSLELGDSALYFCASSAILGEDTQYFGPGTRLTVL.

This clone was picked up a small number of times. CDR3 coding DNA: TGTGCCAGCAGTTTCCGGACTAGCAGCTCCTACAATGAGCAGTTCTTC. This encodes CASSFRTSSSYNEQFF. This chain connects TRBV2 to TRBJ2-1; 8 bases match TRBD2. The J segment lost 0 bases and the V segment lost 5 bases, leaving 6 bases of the junction unmatched. This CDR3 spans 16 amino acids. Germline-derived CDR1 and CDR2 are SNHLY and FYNNEI.

V and J are TRBV6-5 and TRBJ1-2; D is ambiguous. Germline V gene data show CDR1 as MNHEY and CDR2 as SVGAGI. V was pared by 6 bases and J by 8 bases, with 19 bases between. The CDR3 sequence is 14 residues long. CDR3 DNA sequence: TGTGCCAGCAGCCGCCAGATATTGGCCGGCGGCTACACCTTC. It encodes CASSRQILAGGYTF.

V usage is TRBV19 and J usage is TRBJ2-3; TRBD2 might be the D (6 bases). The V end lost 6 bases, the J end lost 5 bases, and 15 bases lay between the germline ends. The CDR3 is 14 amino acids. Germline loops: CDR1 LNHDA, CDR2 SQIVND (reference sequence). CDR3 in amino acids: CASRSGLARDTQYF. The CDR3 nucleotides read TGTGCCAGTAGATCCGGGCTAGCGAGAGATACGCAGTATTTT.

V is TRBV29-1 and J is TRBJ2-1; TRBD1 aligns across 7 bases. Trimming removed 7 bases from V and 13 bases from J; junction bases left unmatched: 16. Germline loops: CDR1 SQVTM, CDR2 ANQGSEA. The length of the CDR3 is 13 residues. The CDR3 nucleotides read TGCAGCGCGAGGGACAGCGATCTCGAGCCTCAGTTCTTC. It is translated as CSARDSDLEPQFF.

This CDR3 reads CASSSTVDSYEQYF. The CDR3 coding sequence is TGTGCCAGCAGTTCTACCGTGGACAGCTACGAGCAGTACTTC. The J gene is TRBJ2-7, the V gene TRBV27; TRBD1 might be the D (6 bases). With 4 bases removed from V and 3 bases from J, the gap between germline ends came to 13 bases. The CDR3 extends over 14 amino acids. Germline V gives CDR1 MNHEY, CDR2 SMNVEV (reference sequence).

This clone has ten or more counts. One end of the junction varies from germline; a read error may be responsible. The V call is TRBV4-1, the J call TRBJ2-1, with 14 bases that match TRBD2. Germline CDR1 MGHRA, CDR2 YSYEKL. The CDR3 covers 14 residues. CDR3 sequence (DNA): TGCGCCAGCAGCCAAGATCCCGGGACTAGCGGGGGCGTCTTC. It codes for CASSQDPGTSGGVF.

In this sample, this clone turned up a few times. This chain connects TRBV4-3 to TRBJ1-5, with D unresolved. Trimming pared 0 bases from V and 5 bases from J, leaving 11 bases between. Germline V gene sequence: CDR1 LGHNA, CDR2 YSLEER. The CDR3 is 15 residues long. The CDR3 loop reads CASSQDREGYQPQHF. In DNA, the CDR3 is TGCGCCAGCAGCCAAGATCGGGAGGGATATCAGCCCCAGCATTTT.

This clone was counted only a few times. V gene TRBV6-5 combines with J gene TRBJ1-5; possible D gene TRBD1, 5 bases. CDR1 is MNHEY and CDR2 is SVGAGI in the germline V gene. V shed 7 bases and J shed 0 bases, with 7 bases lying between them. This CDR3 is 13 amino acids long. The CDR3 loop reads CASIDSSNQPQHF. The CDR3 bases are TGTGCCAGCATTGACAGTAGCAATCAGCCCCAGCATTTT.

This clone was counted at least ten times. The chain couples TRBV7-9 to TRBJ1-4; possibly TRBD1 for D (6 bases). Between the trimmed V and J ends, which lost 6 bases and 14 bases, there was a span of 22 bases. The CDR3 is 14 amino acids. CDR1 and CDR2 from the germline V gene are SEHNR and FQNEAQ (reference sequence). The CDR3 coding sequence is TGTGCCAGCAGTCCAATTGGACAGTCAGTTCTGCTGTTTTTT. This translates into CASSPIGQSVLLFF.

The genes are TRBV11-2 and TRBJ2-1; D is unclear. CDR1 is SGHAT and CDR2 is FQNNGV in the germline V gene. CDR3 length: 15 amino acids. Between the trimmed V and J ends, which lost 0 bases and 9 bases, there was a span of 15 bases. For the CDR3, the DNA is TGTGCCAGCAGCTTAGATACATTCCCCGGCGGTGAGCAGTTCTTC. Residues: CASSLDTFPGGEQFF.

The chain is built from TRBV4-3 and TRBJ1-2; D gene unclear. The V end was cut by 1 base, the J end by 1 base, with 7 bases between. CDR1 and CDR2 (germline): LGHNA, YSLEER. The CDR3 contains 14 residues. The CDR3 DNA reads TGCGCCAGCAGCCAAGTGACCGGTAACTATGGCTACACCTTC. As protein: CASSQVTGNYGYTF.

This clone was counted ten times or more. The rearrangement uses TRBV4-3 and TRBJ2-5; 8 bases match TRBD2. The CDR3 sequence is 17 residues long. J lost 5 bases, V lost 0 bases, and 11 bases had no gene match. Germline V gene sequence: CDR1 LGHNA, CDR2 YSLEER. The CDR3 region is CASSQDMLGGRLETQYF. The CDR3 nucleotides read TGCGCCAGCAGCCAAGATATGTTAGGCGGGAGGCTGGAGACCCAGTACTTC.

The genes are TRBV5-6 and TRBJ2-5; TRBD2 might be the D (6 bases). V lost 1 base and J 5 bases, leaving 15 bases between the germline ends. Germline CDR1 and CDR2: SGHDT and YYEEEE. The CDR3 covers 15 residues. CDR3 region: CASSLPGSMGETQYF. The CDR3 DNA reads TGTGCCAGCAGCTTGCCCGGGAGTATGGGGGAGACCCAGTACTTC.